This record looks at one T cell receptor beta chain sequence and its context. Its antigen is not known. The data were obtained in a study of cytomegalovirus exposure and HLA in healthy donors. Regarding the study as a whole: In the 130 or so validation repertoires, approximately 93% of cluster scores exceeded 0, per a later analysis. The CMV antigen specificity of a few CMV-associated chains was confirmed through in vitro analysis.

Sequencing used immunoSEQ multiplex PCR; TCRdb keeps in-frame clones, though not all of them. The table includes 120,000 or so clones, 75% to 90% detected once. Germline V lookup: CDR1 SGHRS, CDR2 YFSETQ. V gave up 0 bases and J gave up 6 bases; unmatched junction bases: 6. The CDR3 loop spans 15 amino acids. The gene calls are TRBV5-1 and TRBJ1-2; 9 bases map to TRBD1. The sequenced sample consisted of PBMCs. The sequence was obtained from a man aged 18 to 29 in good health and CMV-seropositive. CDR3 in amino acids: CASSLADRGSNGYTF. In DNA form, the CDR3 reads TGCGCCAGCAGCTTGGCAGACAGGGGGTCGAATGGCTACACCTTC.